Sequencing of this TCR beta chain was carried out in a study of blood T cell repertoires in COVID-19 (dated by TCRdb to about 2020). About the study as a whole: Collaborator samples came from the United States, Italy and Spain and covered acute and convalescent phases of COVID-19. The prospective study material was composed of cDNA or gDNA derived from T cells, B-cell-depleted T cells, or PBMCs. Deeply sampled blood TCRbeta repertoires from subjects exposed to, actively infected with, or recovered from COVID-19 were included in the dataset. The repertoires were released in a freely available public database intended as a resource for research on the immune response to SARS-CoV-2. The samples were drawn from the first 160 participants of the ongoing ImmuneRACE study and from 1,254 subjects provided by 6 global collaborators. The sample metadata nearly always contained a de-identified subject ID, COVID-19 status, age in years and sex. HLA class I and class II types, where available, came from metadata supplied by the sample provider rather than from assay-based typing.

Collaborating institutions collected whole blood in K2EDTA tubes following their own protocols. For TCRbeta analysis, collaborators shipped samples in one of three forms: frozen whole blood, isolated PBMCs, or DNA extracted from either of those sample types. The CDR3 holds 15 amino acids from the cysteine to the phenylalanine. Of all the DNA, just the CDR3 is kept, 45 bases in frame from base 1. CDR1 SGDLS and CDR2 YYNGEE are derived from the germline V gene. V is cut by 1 base and J by 0 bases, and the space between the germline ends is 8 bases. Paper-wide results and their limitations: Clinical and demographic metadata were provided uncurated, with the amount varying by source and participant.

About this clone: Its antigen has not been determined. No clone much larger than this one lies a single base away; base qualities are absent.

The immunoSEQ Assay, a bias-controlled multiplex PCR, was used to amplify TCRbeta CDR3 regions from genomic DNA. From the authors' description of their analysis: The number of nucleated cells in each sample was estimated by amplification of reference gene primers within the assay. To quantify the absolute abundance of each unique TCRbeta CDR3 rearrangement, sequence reads were collapsed and filtered. For each sample, productive Simpson clonality was calculated as the square root of Simpson's diversity index across productive rearrangements. TCRdb limited this immuneACCESS table to in-frame rearrangements with V and J called. A share of clones is missing; checked studies link under half to unresolved V genes, and the rest is unexplained. V and J calls and clone size are those listed in that table; D and trimming were worked out from the DNA. The sample table contains fewer than 70,000 clones; only one count was recorded for around 93% of them. The leading ten clones occupy around 4.3% of the sample.

The sequenced sample was peripheral blood. The rearranged chain carries TRBV9 and TRBJ1-3, with the D gene call left open. The clonotype was recovered from a man in his fifties or sixties with active COVID-19. The bases read TGTGCCAGCAGCGTAACATCCCGCTCTGGAAACACCATATATTTT. Translated, this is CASSVTSRSGNTIYF.